This passage covers 15 T cell receptor beta chains from one sample sequenced in a study of T cells in Graves' hyperthyroidism and ophthalmopathy. Amplified TCR beta CDR3 regions came from RNA transcripts. Primed by the HTBI set, a first-round RT-PCR was run on the TCR CDR3. TCRdb analysed the multiplex PCR reads with MiXCR anew, one entry per CDR3 protein. The sample lists about 840,000 distinct CDR3 sequences, roughly 40% occurring once. The specimen sequenced was blood. Source of these receptors: a man between 18 and 35 years old with Graves' hyperthyroidism.

This clonotype was counted many times. V usage is TRBV24-1 and J usage is TRBJ2-6; TRBD1 matches 9 bases. Trimming took 4 bases from V and 8 from J; bases not matched to a gene: 2. Germline V lookup: CDR1 KGHDR, CDR2 SFDVKD. The CDR3 covers 14 residues. The CDR3 DNA reads as TGTGCCACCAGTGAGGGACAGGGCCCCAACGTCCTGACTTTC. Amino acids: CATSEGQGPNVLTF.

The V gene is TRBV29-1, the J gene TRBJ2-2, with D uncertain. The germline CDR1 and CDR2 sequences are SQVTM and ANQGSEA. The CDR3 is made up of 12 amino acids. The V end lost 5 bases, the J end lost 6 bases, and 10 bases lay between the germline ends. In nucleotides, the CDR3 is TGCAGCGTTCTCTCTGGTGCCGGGGAGCTGTTTTTT. It is translated as CSVLSGAGELFF.

Here the CDR3 reads CASSTAGTSYEQYF. CDR3 sequence (DNA): TGTGCCAGCAGCACAGCGGGTACCTCCTACGAGCAGTACTTC. The gene calls are TRBV7-2 and TRBJ2-7, with TRBD2 as a possible D gene (6 bases). Germline CDR1 reads SGHTA; CDR2 reads FQGNSA. The CDR3 length is 14 residues. V was clipped by 5 bases and J by 0 bases, with 11 bases between them.

Here the CDR3 DNA reads TGTGCCAGCAGCTTAGAGGCCCCTAGCGGGAGGCCGGCCTACGAGCAGTACTTC. This encodes CASSLEAPSGRPAYEQYF. The rearrangement links TRBV7-2 to TRBJ2-7, with 11 bases identical to TRBD2. The CDR3 is 18 residues long. Germline V gives CDR1 SGHTA, CDR2 FQGNSA. The ends lost 1 base at V and 2 bases at J; junction bases unmatched: 10.

This clonotype was counted many times. V is TRBV2 and J is TRBJ1-5; TRBD1 might be the D (6 bases). The ends were cut back, 3 bases at V and 3 bases at J, with 15 bases in the middle. The CDR3 totals 16 residues. Per the germline V gene, CDR1 is SNHLY and CDR2 is FYNNEI. The CDR3 DNA follows: TGTGCCAGCAGTGACAGGGACATCTTAAACAATCAGCCCCAGCATTTT. This codes for CASSDRDILNNQPQHF.

The genes are TRBV29-1 and TRBJ1-1, with 7 bases identical to TRBD1. Germline trimming cut 7 bases from V and 1 base from J; bases unmatched to any gene: 6. The CDR3 covers 13 residues. Germline CDR1 is SQVTM and CDR2 is ANQGSEA. As DNA, the CDR3 is TGCAGCGGGCTACGGGACAGGAACACTGAAGCTTTCTTT. This translates into CSGLRDRNTEAFF.

This clonotype was seen more than once but under ten times. Here the CDR3 reads CASTRDGDQDEQYF. The DNA of the CDR3 is TGTGCCAGCACCAGGGACGGTGATCAGGACGAGCAGTACTTC. This chain uses TRBV10-3 with TRBJ2-7, with D perhaps assigned TRBD1 or TRBD2 (5 bases each). Per germline, CDR1 ENHRY and CDR2 SYGVKD. The CDR3 runs to 14 residues. The V end was cut by 10 bases, the J end by 5 bases, with 21 bases between.

Worth noting for this clonotype: The junction does not match germline at one end; this may be a read error. This chain connects TRBV19 to TRBJ2-2, with 9 bases fitting TRBD2. The germline V gene encodes CDR1 LNHDA and CDR2 SQIVND (reference sequence). This CDR3 has 15 residues. CDR3 nucleotides: TGTGCCAGTAGCATAGCGGGGGCGAGGACCGGGGAGCTGTTTTTT. It translates to CASSIAGARTGELFF.

With regard to this clonotype: Germline is not matched at one junction end, which may reflect a read error. The chain is built from TRBV15 and TRBJ1-4; 11 nucleotides align to TRBD1. Germline lookup yields CDR1 LNHNV and CDR2 YYDKDF (reference sequence). The length of the CDR3 is 15 residues. CDR3 region: CAASSSGTGGEKLFF. CDR3 nucleotide sequence: TGTGCCGCCAGCAGCTCCGGGACAGGGGGAGAAAAACTGTTTTTT.

This clonotype has just a few counts. This chain joins TRBV7-9 and TRBJ1-1, with 11 bases that match TRBD1. Germline loops: CDR1 SEHNR, CDR2 FQNEAQ (reference sequence). Germline trimming cut 7 bases from V and 6 bases from J; bases unmatched to any gene: 10. The CDR3 has 15 residues. The CDR3 region is CASTFFPGQGAEAFF. CDR3 nucleotide sequence: TGTGCCAGCACCTTCTTTCCGGGACAGGGGGCTGAAGCTTTCTTT.

The V and J genes are TRBV6-5 and TRBJ2-6, with D perhaps TRBD1 (6 bases). Between the trimmed V and J ends, which lost 6 bases and 7 bases, there was a span of 10 bases. This CDR3 is built from 13 residues. CDR1 is MNHEY, CDR2 SVGAGI, per germline. CDR3 sequence reads: CASRAGTANVLTF. In nucleotides, the CDR3 is TGTGCCAGCAGAGCCGGGACAGCCAACGTCCTGACTTTC.

The chain recombines TRBV6-1 with TRBJ2-2; D remains ambiguous. V was shortened by 8 bases and J by 0 bases, with 7 bases between the two germline ends. This CDR3 has 13 residues. Germline CDR1 MNHNS, CDR2 SASEGT. The CDR3 DNA follows: TGTGCCAGCTTAGACCCGAACACCGGGGAGCTGTTTTTT. It encodes CASLDPNTGELFF.

The chain couples TRBV7-9 to TRBJ1-6, with unresolved D. Trimming removed 0 bases at V and 0 bases at J, with 6 bases between. This CDR3 spans 16 amino acids. The germline gives CDR1 SEHNR, CDR2 FQNEAQ (reference sequence). CDR3 sequence reads: CASSLAQSSYNSPLHF. CDR3 coding DNA: TGTGCCAGCAGCTTAGCGCAGAGCTCCTATAATTCACCCCTCCACTTT.

The CDR3 loop reads CASNQSPSSNQPQHF. The CDR3 DNA is TGTGCCAGCAACCAGTCGCCCAGTAGCAATCAGCCCCAGCATTTT. This chain uses TRBV5-5 with TRBJ1-5; no firm D call. The V end was cut by 6 bases, the J end by 0 bases, with 13 bases between. This CDR3 comprises 15 residues. Germline lookup yields CDR1 SGHKS and CDR2 YYEKEE (reference sequence).

The J gene is TRBJ1-2, the V gene TRBV18; possible D gene TRBD1, 5 bases. Germline CDR1 reads KGHSH; CDR2 reads LQKENI. The CDR3 loop spans 12 amino acids. V lost 8 bases and J lost 6, with 13 bases in between. CDR3 loop: CASNHRGDGYTF. The CDR3 DNA reads TGTGCCAGCAACCACCGGGGGGATGGCTACACCTTC.